This TCR beta chain emerged from a study of human T cells and chemical hapten exposure (dated by TCRdb to about 2021). The study in broad terms: For sensitization, 2% DPC in acetone was applied to a roughly 2 cm by roughly 2 cm area of upper inner arm skin. Patients additionally received weekly therapeutic DPC doses to the scalp throughout the roughly 23-week study period. Patch testing was done on the upper back using Finn chambers containing 0.01% DPC, and results were scored after 6 days according to International Contact Dermatitis Research Group standards. Alopecia areata with under or over 50% scalp involvement, alopecia totalis and alopecia universalis were represented in the patient cohort, which was mostly female. Libraries were pooled for sequencing, and per-sample TCR yields varied mainly because of small differences in library volumes within the pool. In alopecia patients, the study followed how the peripheral blood TCR repertoire changed in vivo over primary and secondary sensitization to diphenylcyclopropenone (DPC), a hapten. Blood was sampled from patients pre-sensitization (week 0) and at 2, 6 and about 24 weeks after DPC sensitization. Some 29 alopecia patients provided blood for TCR sequencing at one to four time points (pre-sensitization, 2, 6 and 24 weeks). Both TCR alpha and TCR beta chains were sequenced from each blood RNA sample.

V lost 4 bases and J lost 4 bases; the stretch between them is 11 bases long. The CDR3 contains 14 residues, cysteine and phenylalanine counted. The sequence is cut down to CDR3 DNA, 42 bases in frame from base 1. In the germline V gene, CDR1 corresponds to SGHAT and CDR2 to FQNNGV. Study-level results and caveats: Because every patient had alopecia, a presumed autoimmune disease, the patients' immune response might differ from that of healthy individuals. Compared with pre-sensitization or healthy control sets, expanded TCRs formed significantly more large CDR3 similarity clusters, which is consistent with antigen-driven responses. Patch test score correlated positively with the number of PT1 expanded TCRs, reaching significance at thresholds 8, 16 and 32 but not at 4. Repeated subsampling changed both the strength of the expansion versus patch-test correlation and the threshold at which that correlation became significant. DPC sensitization did not change the number of TCRs with a frequency above 1 in 1000, and there was no evidence of changes in global repertoire structure.

Of note for this clonotype: The antigen it binds to is not known. No base quality information exists; no much larger clone differs at one position.

Library preparation employed RACE. Sequencing instrument: NextSeq 500. During library preparation, unique molecular identifiers were attached to individual cDNA molecules so that TCRs could be counted in a quantitative, reproducible way. Turning to the authors' computational methods: A median of about 100,000 TCRs per sample was observed, with a range of about 23,224 to 690,600. V, J and CDR3 annotation of the TCR reads was performed with the Decombinator software suite. Every sample was subsampled to the same number of TCRs (28,000) for the PS versus PT1 abundance plots. TCRs were defined as expanded if absent before sensitization and observed at least eight times at the 2-week time point. TCRdb handled the public reads itself, with Q25 trimming in fastp and clone calling in MiXCR, and kept productive beta chains. Under each unique CDR3 protein, matching rows form one entry showing the most common genes and DNA. The V and J calls and clone size come from TCRdb's table, not from the authors' own analysis. The sample table holds tens of thousands of distinct CDR3 sequences, of which over 7.5% were seen once. Roughly 25% of the sample is held by the ten biggest clonotypes.

Sample time point, as interpreted from the label and publication: patch test 3, about 24 weeks after DPC sensitization. Interpreted using the paper, the treatment or condition label stands for: therapeutic diphenylcyclopropenone sensitization with weekly scalp DPC. Total RNA was extracted from unfractionated whole blood collected in Tempus Blood RNA tubes. Blood at each patch-test visit was drawn before the patch test was applied. Patients were considered eligible if aged 18 to 70, diagnosed with alopecia and deemed suitable for DPC therapy, and patients were excluded if pregnant. Sequenced material: whole blood, taken in connection with sensitization to the hapten diphenylcyclopropenone (DPC). The TCR originated in a man in his fifties with alopecia areata. Some clones in this sample may be carry-over from other donors' samples. Here the chain combines TRBV11-2 and TRBJ2-1, with no D gene named confidently. For the CDR3, the sequence is CASSSPGPYNEQFF. The sequence in DNA is TGTGCCAGCAGCTCACCGGGTCCTTACAATGAGCAGTTCTTC.